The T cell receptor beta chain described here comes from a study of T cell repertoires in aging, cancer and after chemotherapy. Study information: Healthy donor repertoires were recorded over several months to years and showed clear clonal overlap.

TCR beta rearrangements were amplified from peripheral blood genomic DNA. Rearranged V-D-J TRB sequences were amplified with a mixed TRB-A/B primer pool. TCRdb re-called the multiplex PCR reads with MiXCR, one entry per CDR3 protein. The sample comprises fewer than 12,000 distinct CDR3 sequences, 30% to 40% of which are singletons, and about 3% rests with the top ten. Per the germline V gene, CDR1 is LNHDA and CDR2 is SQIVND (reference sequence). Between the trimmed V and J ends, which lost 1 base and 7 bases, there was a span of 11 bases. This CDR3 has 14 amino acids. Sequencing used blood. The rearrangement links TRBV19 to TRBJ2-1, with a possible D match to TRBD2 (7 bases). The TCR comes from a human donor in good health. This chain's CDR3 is CASSIGGGGNEQFF. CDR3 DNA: TGTGCCAGTAGTATAGGAGGGGGGGGGAATGAGCAGTTCTTC.